The 21 T cell receptor beta chains listed next were all sequenced from one sample in a study of shared clonotypes between healthy human individuals. Clones were sequenced by immunoSEQ multiplex PCR, and TCRdb holds only the in-frame ones, with some missing. This sample has approximately 1.9 million clones; just over 90% occur once, and the top ten carry about 1.6%. Selected positively for CCR7 and CD45RO-negative, naive CD8 cells excluded terminally differentiated effector memory CD45RA+ cells. Source material: naive CD8+ T cells from PBMCs. The receptors stem from a young man in good health. Some clones in this sample may be carry-over from other donors' samples.

V is TRBV15 and J is TRBJ2-2, with no clear D. The germline CDR1 and CDR2 sequences are LNHNV and YYDKDF (reference sequence). The CDR3 extends over 13 amino acids. Between the trimmed V and J ends, which lost 9 bases and 2 bases, there was a span of 10 bases. The CDR3 reads CATPGLNTGELFF. CDR3 nucleotide sequence: TGTGCCACTCCGGGCCTCAACACCGGGGAGCTGTTTTTT.

This clone has only a few counts. The J gene is TRBJ1-2, the V gene TRBV7-2; D is unresolved. The germline V gene encodes CDR1 SGHTA and CDR2 FQGNSA. This CDR3 contains 14 residues. V lost 1 base and J lost 4, with 10 bases in between. The CDR3 bases are TGTGCCAGCAGCTTAGTCACATCTGGCTATGGCTACACCTTC. Residues: CASSLVTSGYGYTF.

The J gene is TRBJ1-1, the V gene TRBV27; D is ambiguous. Trimming took off 3 bases at V and 0 bases at J, with 8 bases between the two ends. The CDR3 is 14 residues long. Germline V gene lookup returns CDR1 MNHEY and CDR2 SMNVEV (reference sequence). The CDR3 DNA reads as TGTGCCAGCAGTTTCACAGAACTGAACACTGAAGCTTTCTTT. Protein sequence: CASSFTELNTEAFF.

The chain recombines TRBV5-1 with TRBJ1-1; a possible D gene is TRBD1 (5 bases). The CDR3 loop spans 16 amino acids. The germline V gene encodes CDR1 SGHRS and CDR2 YFSETQ. Trimming stripped 0 bases from V and 3 bases from J, with 15 bases between. The CDR3, as DNA: TGCGCCAGCAGCTTGGCCGTAGGGCTAGGGGACACTGAAGCTTTCTTT. Protein sequence: CASSLAVGLGDTEAFF.

On this clone: At the DNA level, this CDR3 is encoded by other sequences in the same sample as well. This sequence joins TRBV30 and TRBJ1-2, with TRBD1 as a possible D gene (5 bases). V shed 0 bases and J shed 8 bases, with 13 bases lying between them. The germline CDR1 and CDR2 sequences are GTSNPN and SVGIG (reference sequence). The CDR3 runs 13 residues. The CDR3 loop is CAWSVGVSYGYTF. The CDR3, as DNA: TGTGCCTGGAGTGTGGGGGTCTCCTACGGCTACACCTTC.

The chain is built from TRBV7-2 and TRBJ2-1; 7 positions agree with TRBD1. CDR3 length: 15 amino acids. Germline assignment: CDR1 SGHTA and CDR2 FQGNSA. Losses at the gene ends were 5 bases for V and 8 bases for J; bases not matched to a gene: 12. In DNA form, the CDR3 reads TGTGCCAGCAGCCCAGCCCACGCAGGGGGTTATGAGCAGTTCTTC. Residues: CASSPAHAGGYEQFF.

In regard to this clone: This may stem from a read error, because a much larger clone lies one nucleotide away. This sample includes further DNA sequences coding for the same CDR3. V and J are TRBV27 and TRBJ1-5, with D maybe TRBD1 (5 bases). Germline CDR1 reads MNHEY; CDR2 reads SMNVEV (reference sequence). The CDR3 runs to 14 residues. Trimming removed 5 bases at V and 1 base at J, with 9 bases between. CDR3 sequence reads: CASSIRDSNQPQHF. The CDR3 coding sequence is TGTGCCAGCAGTATCCGGGACAGCAATCAGCCCCAGCATTTT.

The rearrangement links TRBV19 to TRBJ2-1, with D unclear. Trimming shortened V by 5 bases and J by 3 bases, and 14 bases separated the two germline ends. There are 15 residues in the CDR3. Per germline, CDR1 LNHDA and CDR2 SQIVND (reference sequence). CDR3 protein: CASSPPFFGYNEQFF. The CDR3 nucleotides read TGTGCCAGTAGTCCCCCCTTTTTCGGCTACAATGAGCAGTTCTTC.

This chain uses TRBV29-1 with TRBJ2-2, with D uncertain. The CDR3 spans 14 residues. Germline loops: CDR1 SQVTM, CDR2 ANQGSEA. With 4 bases removed from V and 0 bases from J, the gap between germline ends came to 9 bases. This chain's CDR3 is CSVGDPTNTGELFF. CDR3 coding DNA: TGCAGCGTTGGTGACCCTACGAACACCGGGGAGCTGTTTTTT.

This CDR3 is CASSLLTGADEQFF. As DNA, the CDR3 is TGTGCCAGCAGTTTGTTGACGGGAGCTGATGAGCAGTTCTTC. This chain connects TRBV27 to TRBJ2-1; D is perhaps TRBD2 (6 bases). The ends were cut back, 3 bases at V and 8 bases at J, with 14 bases in the middle. The length of the CDR3 is 14 residues. Germline V gives CDR1 MNHEY, CDR2 SMNVEV (reference sequence).

Notes on this clone: Other DNA sequences in the sample encode the same CDR3. The chain joins TRBV7-9 to TRBJ2-3; no firm D call. The CDR3 is 12 residues long. V was pared by 5 bases and J by 4 bases, with 7 bases between. Germline V gene data show CDR1 as SEHNR and CDR2 as FQNEAQ (reference sequence). In DNA form, the CDR3 reads TGTGCCAGCAGCCCACCGGCAGATACGCAGTATTTT. Translating it yields CASSPPADTQYF.

A word on this clone: This sample includes further DNA sequences coding for the same CDR3. J is TRBJ2-7 and V is TRBV28, with TRBD1 matching over 8 bases. The CDR3 sequence is 13 residues long. Germline-derived CDR1 and CDR2 are MDHEN and SYDVKM. After removal of 6 bases from V and 2 bases from J, the junction contained 3 bases not matched to a gene. CDR3 coding DNA: TGTGCCAGCAGCCTGGACAGGGCCTACGAGCAGTACTTC. Amino acid sequence: CASSLDRAYEQYF.

The gene calls are TRBV6-1 and TRBJ1-5; no clear D. V shed 10 bases and J shed 0 bases, with 13 bases lying between them. The CDR3 spans 14 residues. Looked up from germline, CDR1 is MNHNS and CDR2 is SASEGT. CDR3 amino acids: CATLGGFSNQPQHF. For the CDR3, the DNA is TGTGCCACCTTGGGCGGGTTTAGCAATCAGCCCCAGCATTTT.

The gene calls are TRBV7-9 and TRBJ1-2; 11 nucleotides agree with TRBD1. The CDR3 loop spans 17 amino acids. The V gene's germline CDR1 is SEHNR and CDR2 FQNEAQ (reference sequence). Unmatched junction bases numbered 10, after V lost 3 bases and J lost 4 bases. The CDR3 sequence: CASSLAGTGGFSYGYTF. As DNA, the CDR3 is TGTGCCAGCAGCTTGGCCGGGACAGGGGGGTTTAGCTATGGCTACACCTTC.

A single count supports this clone. This specimen includes other DNA sequences encoding the same CDR3. The chain combines TRBV9 with TRBJ2-7; 8 bases map to TRBD2. J gave up 2 bases and V 5 bases, and 6 bases lay outside the gene matches. From germline, CDR1 is SGDLS and CDR2 YYNGEE. The CDR3 has 14 residues. CDR3 amino acids: CASSEGLGTYEQYF. The CDR3 DNA follows: TGTGCCAGCAGTGAGGGACTAGGAACCTACGAGCAGTACTTC.

The genes are TRBV18 and TRBJ2-2; D remains unclear. The V gene lost 0 bases and the J gene lost 9 bases, with 11 bases spanning the gap. Germline CDR1 reads KGHSH; CDR2 reads LQKENI. The CDR3 runs to 14 residues. CDR3 sequence reads: CASSPPVRYRELFF. CDR3 DNA: TGTGCCAGCTCACCACCGGTCAGGTACAGGGAGCTGTTTTTT.

The CDR3 reads CSVEDRERQGRRTDTQYF. CDR3 nucleotides: TGCAGCGTTGAAGATCGGGAGAGACAAGGGAGGAGAACAGATACGCAGTATTTT. This chain connects TRBV29-1 to TRBJ2-3; perhaps TRBD2 as D (6 bases). V dropped 0 bases and J dropped 3 bases, with 22 bases sitting between them. CDR1 SQVTM and CDR2 ANQGSEA come from the germline V gene. The CDR3 runs 18 residues.

The rearrangement links TRBV16 to TRBJ2-7; D might be TRBD1 (6 bases). This CDR3 is built from 14 residues. Germline CDR1 reads KGHSY; CDR2 reads FQNENV. V was clipped by 2 bases and J by 1 base, with 9 bases between them. CDR3 loop: CASSQGTSSYEQYF. In DNA, the CDR3 is TGTGCCAGCAGCCAAGGGACATCATCCTACGAGCAGTACTTC.

The chain has TRBV9 and TRBJ1-6; unclear D gene. The CDR3 is 13 amino acids. Germline V CDR1 and CDR2: SGDLS, YYNGEE. V was trimmed by 6 bases and J by 9 bases, leaving 13 bases between them. Here the CDR3 reads CASTLTEGSPLHF. The CDR3 nucleotides are TGTGCCAGCACCCTTACGGAGGGTTCACCCCTCCACTTT.

The chain uses TRBV13 and TRBJ1-6; D remains ambiguous. The CDR3 runs to 16 residues. Germline V gene lookup returns CDR1 PRHDT and CDR2 FYEKMQ (reference sequence). V was pared by 3 bases and J by 0 bases, with 9 bases between. The CDR3 is CASSFDGSSYNSPLHF. The CDR3 nucleotides read TGTGCCAGCAGCTTTGACGGGAGCTCCTATAATTCACCCCTCCACTTT.

The chain couples TRBV27 to TRBJ1-3; D is undetermined. Trimming left V 8 bases short and J 4 bases short, with 6 bases between. This CDR3 contains 11 residues. Per the germline V gene, CDR1 is MNHEY and CDR2 is SMNVEV (reference sequence). The CDR3 nucleotides read TGTGCCAGCGGGTTCGGAAACACCATATATTTT. It encodes CASGFGNTIYF.